Listed below are T cell receptor beta chains from one sample, sequenced in a study of T-cell reconstitution after alpha-beta-depleted transplantation in children. From the PCR reads, TCRdb called clonotypes with MiXCR, one entry per CDR3 protein. The profile shows about 980,000 distinct CDR3 sequences, 25% to 30% of them singletons. Sequenced material: PBMCs, mostly from graft donor cells, taken 360 days after TCRalphabeta/CD19-depleted stem cell transplant. Receptor source: a boy under two years old who had a stem cell transplant for SCID, so the T cells may come from the graft donor. CDR3s include the opening cysteine and the closing phenylalanine or tryptophan. Each record gives: CDR3 protein, CDR3 DNA, V gene, J gene, clone size, D gene. A D gene is named only where the DNA matches it firmly. Clone size, where shown, is once, few, many, or a class for clones that have expanded.

CDR3aa: CASSLGFSEAFF; CDR3nt: TGTGCCAGCAGCTTGGGGTTTTCTGAAGCTTTCTTT; v_gene: TRBV11-2; j_gene: TRBJ1-1; abundance: -; d_gene: -
CDR3aa: CASSPRAGASEAFF; CDR3nt: TGCGCCAGCAGCCCTAGGGCAGGGGCCTCTGAAGCTTTCTTT; v_gene: TRBV5-1; j_gene: TRBJ1-1; abundance: many; d_gene: -
CDR3aa: CASSLRRTAGRETQYF; CDR3nt: TGTGCCAGCAGCCTCCGGCGGACAGCCGGGAGGGAGACCCAGTACTTC; v_gene: TRBV5-6; j_gene: TRBJ2-5; abundance: -; d_gene: -
CDR3aa: CVSSPRSGLAKETQYF; CDR3nt: TGTGTCAGCAGCCCGAGATCGGGGCTAGCCAAGGAGACCCAGTACTTC; v_gene: TRBV9; j_gene: TRBJ2-5; abundance: -; d_gene: -
CDR3aa: CATSRRTSTDTQYF; CDR3nt: TGTGCCACCAGTCGTAGGACTAGCACAGATACGCAGTATTTT; v_gene: TRBV6-2/TRBV6-3; j_gene: TRBJ2-3; abundance: -; d_gene: -
CDR3aa: CASSLLTGTSEQYF; CDR3nt: TGTGCCAGCAGCTTACTTACAGGGACCAGCGAGCAGTACTTC; v_gene: TRBV7-9; j_gene: TRBJ2-7; abundance: -; d_gene: -
CDR3aa: CSATKEEDTQYF; CDR3nt: TGCAGTGCTACCAAAGAGGAGGATACGCAGTATTTT; v_gene: TRBV20-1; j_gene: TRBJ2-3; abundance: few; d_gene: -
CDR3aa: CSASRESQYF; CDR3nt: TGCAGTGCAAGTCGGGAGTCCCAGTACTTC; v_gene: TRBV20-1; j_gene: TRBJ2-5; abundance: few; d_gene: -
CDR3aa: CSARDVLRASGGIGETQYF; CDR3nt: TGCAGTGCTAGAGATGTCCTCCGGGCTAGCGGGGGTATAGGAGAGACCCAGTACTTC; v_gene: TRBV20-1; j_gene: TRBJ2-5; abundance: -; d_gene: TRBD2
CDR3aa: CASSPLWGELFF; CDR3nt: TGTGCCAGCAGCCCCCTGTGGGGGGAGCTGTTTTTT; v_gene: TRBV11-2; j_gene: TRBJ2-2; abundance: few; d_gene: -
CDR3aa: CASSLDRVDQPQHF; CDR3nt: TGCGCCAGCAGCCTGGACAGGGTGGATCAGCCCCAGCATTTT; v_gene: TRBV10-2; j_gene: TRBJ1-5; abundance: -; d_gene: TRBD1
CDR3aa: CASSKMTSRSFTGELFF; CDR3nt: TGTGCCAGCAGCAAAATGACTAGCAGAAGTTTCACCGGGGAGCTGTTTTTT; v_gene: TRBV12-3/TRBV12-4; j_gene: TRBJ2-2; abundance: -; d_gene: TRBD2
CDR3aa: CAVPAARKNTGELFF; CDR3nt: TGTGCCGTCCCGGCTGCCCGGAAGAACACCGGGGAGCTGTTTTTT; v_gene: TRBV12-3/TRBV12-4; j_gene: TRBJ2-2; abundance: -; d_gene: -
CDR3aa: CASRSRGTSDYNEQFF; CDR3nt: TGTGCCAGCAGATCCCGGGGGACTAGCGACTACAATGAGCAGTTCTTC; v_gene: TRBV28; j_gene: TRBJ2-1; abundance: many; d_gene: TRBD2
CDR3aa: CASSYQGLAVYNEQFF; CDR3nt: TGTGCCAGCAGTTATCAAGGACTAGCTGTGTACAATGAGCAGTTCTTC; v_gene: TRBV6-5; j_gene: TRBJ2-1; abundance: -; d_gene: TRBD2
CDR3aa: CSARDGQGGQPQHF; CDR3nt: TGCAGTGCTAGAGATGGGCAGGGCGGCCAGCCCCAGCATTTT; v_gene: TRBV20-1; j_gene: TRBJ1-5; abundance: -; d_gene: -
CDR3aa: CASRVTGVRYTEAFF; CDR3nt: TGTGCCAGCAGGGTGACAGGGGTGAGGTACACTGAAGCTTTCTTT; v_gene: TRBV12-3/TRBV12-4; j_gene: TRBJ1-1; abundance: few; d_gene: TRBD1
CDR3aa: CATRRPGEGETRNYGYTF; CDR3nt: TGTGCCACCAGGCGACCCGGAGAGGGTGAAACCCGGAACTATGGCTACACCTTC; v_gene: TRBV24-1; j_gene: TRBJ1-2; abundance: few; d_gene: -
CDR3aa: CASSVQAGAGYNEQFF; CDR3nt: TGTGCCAGCAGCGTACAAGCGGGGGCTGGATACAATGAGCAGTTCTTC; v_gene: TRBV9; j_gene: TRBJ2-1; abundance: few; d_gene: TRBD2
CDR3aa: CATRNGSGANVLTF; CDR3nt: TGTGCCACCCGAAACGGGTCTGGGGCCAACGTCCTGACTTTC; v_gene: TRBV7-9; j_gene: TRBJ2-6; abundance: -; d_gene: -
CDR3aa: CASSRGDRGTNQPQHF; CDR3nt: TGTGCCAGCAGTCGGGGGGACAGGGGAACCAATCAGCCCCAGCATTTT; v_gene: TRBV12-3/TRBV12-4; j_gene: TRBJ1-5; abundance: few; d_gene: TRBD1
CDR3aa: CASSLRLAVYEQFF; CDR3nt: TGTGCCAGCAGTTTAAGGCTAGCCGTGTATGAGCAGTTCTTC; v_gene: TRBV12-3/TRBV12-4; j_gene: TRBJ2-1; abundance: few; d_gene: -
CDR3aa: CSARERVTEAFF; CDR3nt: TGCAGTGCTAGGGAAAGGGTAACTGAAGCTTTCTTT; v_gene: TRBV20-1; j_gene: TRBJ1-1; abundance: -; d_gene: -
CDR3aa: CASSYSYGEKRAFF; CDR3nt: TGTGCCAGCAGTTACTCGTACGGGGAGAAGAGAGCTTTCTTT; v_gene: TRBV6-5; j_gene: TRBJ1-1; abundance: few; d_gene: -
CDR3aa: CASSLGRLYTQYF; CDR3nt: TGTGCCAGCAGTTTAGGGAGACTTTATACGCAGTATTTT; v_gene: TRBV12-3/TRBV12-4; j_gene: TRBJ2-3; abundance: few; d_gene: -
CDR3aa: CASSDRLAGAYDTQYF; CDR3nt: TGTGCCAGCAGCGACAGACTAGCGGGGGCCTATGATACGCAGTATTTT; v_gene: TRBV6-1; j_gene: TRBJ2-3; abundance: -; d_gene: TRBD2
CDR3aa: CASSISGTGSYEQYF; CDR3nt: TGTGCCAGCAGTATTAGCGGGACAGGATCCTACGAGCAGTACTTC; v_gene: TRBV12-3/TRBV12-4; j_gene: TRBJ2-7; abundance: few; d_gene: -
CDR3aa: CSARGSGGTQYF; CDR3nt: TGCAGTGCTAGAGGCTCTGGTGGAACGCAGTATTTT; v_gene: TRBV20-1; j_gene: TRBJ2-3; abundance: -; d_gene: -
CDR3aa: CASSERDADYGYTF; CDR3nt: TGCGCCAGCAGTGAAAGGGACGCTGACTATGGCTACACCTTC; v_gene: TRBV10-1; j_gene: TRBJ1-2; abundance: few; d_gene: -
CDR3aa: CASSAYRGEQYF; CDR3nt: TGTGCCAGCTCAGCCTACAGGGGCGAGCAGTACTTC; v_gene: TRBV18; j_gene: TRBJ2-7; abundance: few; d_gene: TRBD1
CDR3aa: CSARGLAGGNNEQFF; CDR3nt: TGCAGTGCCAGGGGGCTAGCGGGGGGAAACAATGAGCAGTTCTTC; v_gene: TRBV20-1; j_gene: TRBJ2-1; abundance: -; d_gene: TRBD2
CDR3aa: CASSQGQGSEKLFF; CDR3nt: TGCGCCAGCAGCCAAGGACAGGGTAGCGAAAAACTGTTTTTT; v_gene: TRBV4-1; j_gene: TRBJ1-4; abundance: -; d_gene: TRBD1
CDR3aa: CATSREGGQGLSYEQYF; CDR3nt: TGTGCCACCAGCAGAGAAGGGGGGCAGGGTCTCTCCTACGAGCAGTACTTC; v_gene: TRBV15; j_gene: TRBJ2-7; abundance: -; d_gene: -
CDR3aa: CASGGPGGGIDNEQFF; CDR3nt: TGTGCCAGCGGAGGTCCGGGGGGGGGAATAGACAATGAGCAGTTCTTC; v_gene: TRBV12-3/TRBV12-4; j_gene: TRBJ2-1; abundance: -; d_gene: TRBD2
CDR3aa: CASSLAMAQETQYF; CDR3nt: TGCGCCAGCAGCTTGGCGATGGCACAAGAGACCCAGTACTTC; v_gene: TRBV5-1; j_gene: TRBJ2-5; abundance: -; d_gene: -
CDR3aa: CASSSWTSGQGGTEAFF; CDR3nt: TGTGCCAGCAGTTCCTGGACCTCGGGGCAGGGTGGCACTGAAGCTTTCTTT; v_gene: TRBV12-3/TRBV12-4; j_gene: TRBJ1-1; abundance: many; d_gene: -
CDR3aa: CASSFSGQGSSQPQHF; CDR3nt: TGTGCCAGCAGTTTCAGCGGCCAGGGGTCGAGTCAGCCCCAGCATTTT; v_gene: TRBV28; j_gene: TRBJ1-5; abundance: -; d_gene: -
CDR3aa: CASSRGGRTGELFF; CDR3nt: TGTGCCAGCAGCAGGGGAGGGAGGACCGGGGAGCTGTTTTTT; v_gene: TRBV12-3/TRBV12-4; j_gene: TRBJ2-2; abundance: -; d_gene: -
CDR3aa: CAISVRQGLSYEQYF; CDR3nt: TGTGCCATCAGTGTTCGACAGGGTCTCTCCTACGAGCAGTACTTC; v_gene: TRBV10-3; j_gene: TRBJ2-7; abundance: -; d_gene: TRBD1
CDR3aa: CASSLEEGQTYEQYF; CDR3nt: TGTGCCAGCAGCTTAGAAGAGGGACAGACCTACGAGCAGTACTTC; v_gene: TRBV11-2; j_gene: TRBJ2-7; abundance: -; d_gene: TRBD1
CDR3aa: CASSSVPVGDRDGYTF; CDR3nt: TGCGCCAGCAGCTCAGTCCCTGTCGGGGACAGGGATGGCTACACCTTC; v_gene: TRBV5-1; j_gene: TRBJ1-2; abundance: few; d_gene: TRBD1
CDR3aa: CASSQSLIGGYTF; CDR3nt: TGTGCCAGCAGTCAGAGTTTAATCGGGGGCTACACCTTC; v_gene: TRBV6-4; j_gene: TRBJ1-2; abundance: -; d_gene: -
CDR3aa: CSAFRLAGDQETQYF; CDR3nt: TGCAGTGCTTTCCGACTAGCGGGGGACCAAGAGACCCAGTACTTC; v_gene: TRBV20-1; j_gene: TRBJ2-5; abundance: few; d_gene: TRBD2
CDR3aa: CASSEGTGLDNEQFF; CDR3nt: TGTGCCAGCAGCGAGGGGACAGGACTCGACAATGAGCAGTTCTTC; v_gene: TRBV9; j_gene: TRBJ2-1; abundance: few; d_gene: TRBD1
CDR3aa: CASSLFSSYEQYF; CDR3nt: TGTGCCAGCAGTTTATTCAGTTCGTACGAGCAGTACTTC; v_gene: TRBV27; j_gene: TRBJ2-7; abundance: few; d_gene: -
CDR3aa: CASSYVRQTDTQYF; CDR3nt: TGTGCCAGCAGTTACGTCCGACAGACAGATACGCAGTATTTT; v_gene: TRBV6-5; j_gene: TRBJ2-3; abundance: -; d_gene: -
CDR3aa: CASSQGQGARSEAFF; CDR3nt: TGTGCCAGCAGCCAAGGCCAGGGGGCGCGGTCTGAAGCTTTCTTT; v_gene: TRBV4-2; j_gene: TRBJ1-1; abundance: -; d_gene: TRBD1